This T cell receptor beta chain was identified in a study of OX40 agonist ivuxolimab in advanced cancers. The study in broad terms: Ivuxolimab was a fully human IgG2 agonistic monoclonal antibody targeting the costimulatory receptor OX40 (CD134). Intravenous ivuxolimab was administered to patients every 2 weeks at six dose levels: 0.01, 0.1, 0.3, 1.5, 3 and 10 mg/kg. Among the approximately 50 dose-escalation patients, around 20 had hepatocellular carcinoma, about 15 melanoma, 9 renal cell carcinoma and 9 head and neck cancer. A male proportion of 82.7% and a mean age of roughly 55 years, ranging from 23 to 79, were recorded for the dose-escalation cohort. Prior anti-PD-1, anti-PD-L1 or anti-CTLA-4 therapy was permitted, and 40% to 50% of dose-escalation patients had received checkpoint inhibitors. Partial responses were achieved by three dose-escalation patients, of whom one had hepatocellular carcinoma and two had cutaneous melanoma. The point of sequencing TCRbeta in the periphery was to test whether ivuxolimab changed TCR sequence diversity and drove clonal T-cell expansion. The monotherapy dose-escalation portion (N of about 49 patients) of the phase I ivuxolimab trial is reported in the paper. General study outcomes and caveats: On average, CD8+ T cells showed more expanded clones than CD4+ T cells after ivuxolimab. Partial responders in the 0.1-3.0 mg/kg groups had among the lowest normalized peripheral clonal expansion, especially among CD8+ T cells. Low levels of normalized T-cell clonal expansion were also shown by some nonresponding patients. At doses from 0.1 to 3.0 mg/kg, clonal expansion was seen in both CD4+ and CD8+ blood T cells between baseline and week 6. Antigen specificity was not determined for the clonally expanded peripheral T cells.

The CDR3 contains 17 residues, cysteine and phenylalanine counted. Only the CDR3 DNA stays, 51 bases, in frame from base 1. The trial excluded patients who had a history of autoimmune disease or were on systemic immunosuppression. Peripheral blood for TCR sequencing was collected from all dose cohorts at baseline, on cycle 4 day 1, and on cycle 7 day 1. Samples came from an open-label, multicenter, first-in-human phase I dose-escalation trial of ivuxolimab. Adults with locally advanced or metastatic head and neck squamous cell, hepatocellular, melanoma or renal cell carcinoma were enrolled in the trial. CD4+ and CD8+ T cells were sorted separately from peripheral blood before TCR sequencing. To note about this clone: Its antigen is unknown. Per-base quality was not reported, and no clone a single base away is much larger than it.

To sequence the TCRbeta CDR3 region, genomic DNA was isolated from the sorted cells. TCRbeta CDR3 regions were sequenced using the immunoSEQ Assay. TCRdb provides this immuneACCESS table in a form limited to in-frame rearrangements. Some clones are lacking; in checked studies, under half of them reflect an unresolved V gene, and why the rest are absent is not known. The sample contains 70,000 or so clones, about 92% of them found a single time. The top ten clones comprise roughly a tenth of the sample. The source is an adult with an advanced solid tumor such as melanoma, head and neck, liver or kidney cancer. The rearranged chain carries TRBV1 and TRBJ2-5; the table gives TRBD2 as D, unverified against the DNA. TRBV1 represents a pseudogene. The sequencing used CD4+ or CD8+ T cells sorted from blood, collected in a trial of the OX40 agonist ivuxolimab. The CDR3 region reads CTSSQDCLAGGQETQYF. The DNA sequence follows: TGCACCAGCAGCCAAGATTGTCTAGCGGGGGGGCAAGAGACCCAGTACTTC.